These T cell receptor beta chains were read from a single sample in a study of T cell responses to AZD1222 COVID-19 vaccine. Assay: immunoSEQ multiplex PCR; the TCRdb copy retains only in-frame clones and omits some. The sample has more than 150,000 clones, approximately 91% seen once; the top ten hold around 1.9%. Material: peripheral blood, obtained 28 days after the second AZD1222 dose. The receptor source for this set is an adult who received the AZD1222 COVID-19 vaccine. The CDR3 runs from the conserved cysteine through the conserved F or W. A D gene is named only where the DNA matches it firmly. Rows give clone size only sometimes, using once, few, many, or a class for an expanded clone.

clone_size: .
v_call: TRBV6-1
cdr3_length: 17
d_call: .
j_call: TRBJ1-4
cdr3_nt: TGTGCCAGCAGTGCCCTGGGGCAGAGTTTGGTTAATGAAAAACTGTTTTTT
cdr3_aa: CASSALGQSLVNEKLFF

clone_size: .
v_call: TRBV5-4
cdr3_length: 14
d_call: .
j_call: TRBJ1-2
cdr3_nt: TGTGCCAGCAGCTTGGCGCAGGGGAGCTATGGCTACACCTTC
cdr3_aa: CASSLAQGSYGYTF

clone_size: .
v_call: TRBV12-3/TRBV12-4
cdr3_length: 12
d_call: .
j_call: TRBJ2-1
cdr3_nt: TGTGCCAGCAGTAGGGCTGCTCGGGAGCAGTTCTTC
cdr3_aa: CASSRAAREQFF

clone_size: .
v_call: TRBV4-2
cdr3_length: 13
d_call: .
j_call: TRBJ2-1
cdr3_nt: TGTGCCAGCAGCCAACAGCTCGACAATGAGCAGTTCTTC
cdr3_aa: CASSQQLDNEQFF

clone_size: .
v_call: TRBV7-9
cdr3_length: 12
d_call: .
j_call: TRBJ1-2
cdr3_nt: TGTGCCAGCAGCTCTCAGTTGTATGGCTACACCTTC
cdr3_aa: CASSSQLYGYTF

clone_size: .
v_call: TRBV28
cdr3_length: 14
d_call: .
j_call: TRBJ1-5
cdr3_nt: TGTGCCAGCAGCCGAACAGGGTACGAACAGCCCCAGCATTTT
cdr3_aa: CASSRTGYEQPQHF

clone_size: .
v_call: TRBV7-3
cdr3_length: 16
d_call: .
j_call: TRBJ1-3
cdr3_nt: TGTGCCAGCAGCTTACCCGGGTCCAGCTCTGGAAACACCATATATTTT
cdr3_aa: CASSLPGSSSGNTIYF

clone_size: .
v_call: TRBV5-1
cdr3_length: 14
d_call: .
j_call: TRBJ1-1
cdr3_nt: TGCGCCAGCAGCTTGGGGGGGTTAGGCACTGAAGCTTTCTTT
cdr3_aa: CASSLGGLGTEAFF

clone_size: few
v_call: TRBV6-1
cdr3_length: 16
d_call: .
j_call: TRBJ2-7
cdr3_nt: TGTGCCAGCAGTGTCACCGGGACCGCGGGCCTCTACGAGCAGTACTTC
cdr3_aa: CASSVTGTAGLYEQYF

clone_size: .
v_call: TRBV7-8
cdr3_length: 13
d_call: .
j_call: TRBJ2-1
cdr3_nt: TGTGCCAGCAGGGGGAGACGACCGGGTGAGCAGTTCTTC
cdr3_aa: CASRGRRPGEQFF

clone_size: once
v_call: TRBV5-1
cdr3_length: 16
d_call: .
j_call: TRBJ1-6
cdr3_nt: TGCGCCAGCAGCTTTGATTCGGGACGGAATAATTCACCCCTCCACTTT
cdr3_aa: CASSFDSGRNNSPLHF

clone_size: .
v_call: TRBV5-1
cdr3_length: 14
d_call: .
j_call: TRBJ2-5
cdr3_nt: TGCGCCAGCAGCAGGGAGTTCTCGTTGGAGACCCAGTACTTC
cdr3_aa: CASSREFSLETQYF

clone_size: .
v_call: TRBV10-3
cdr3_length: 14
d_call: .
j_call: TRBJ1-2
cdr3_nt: TGTGCCATCAGTGGCAGCAGGGAAATTGACGGCTACACCTTC
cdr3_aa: CAISGSREIDGYTF

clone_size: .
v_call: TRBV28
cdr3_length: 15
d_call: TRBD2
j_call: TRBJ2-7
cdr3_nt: TGTGCCAGCAGTTTTGGCGGGAGGGTTTCCTACGAGCAGTACTTC
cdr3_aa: CASSFGGRVSYEQYF

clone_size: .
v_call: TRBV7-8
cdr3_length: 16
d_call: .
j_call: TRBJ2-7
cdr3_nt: TGTGCCAGCAGCACGAGGGGGGACGCAACACTTAACGAGCAGTACTTC
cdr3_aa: CASSTRGDATLNEQYF

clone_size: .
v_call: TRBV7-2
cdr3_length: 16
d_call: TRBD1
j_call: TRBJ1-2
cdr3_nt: TGTGCCAGCAGCTTGGACAGGGCAATGGCTAACTATGGCTACACCTTC
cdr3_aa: CASSLDRAMANYGYTF

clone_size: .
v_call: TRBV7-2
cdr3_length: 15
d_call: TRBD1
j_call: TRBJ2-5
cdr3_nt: TGTGCCAGCAGCTTAGAGGGACAGGGCCAAGAGACCCAGTACTTC
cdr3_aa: CASSLEGQGQETQYF

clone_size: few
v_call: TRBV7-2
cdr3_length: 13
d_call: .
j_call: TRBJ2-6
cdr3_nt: TGTGCCAGCAGCTCCGAGGGGGCCAACGTCCTGACTTTC
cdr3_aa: CASSSEGANVLTF

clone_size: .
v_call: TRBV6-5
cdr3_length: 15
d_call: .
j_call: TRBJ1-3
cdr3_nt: TGTGCCAGCAGTTACTCTGAAGGCTCTGGAAACACCATATATTTT
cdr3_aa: CASSYSEGSGNTIYF

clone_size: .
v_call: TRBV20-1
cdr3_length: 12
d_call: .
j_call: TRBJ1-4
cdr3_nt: TGCAGTGCCAGTGGTGCAAATGAAAAACTGTTTTTT
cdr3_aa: CSASGANEKLFF

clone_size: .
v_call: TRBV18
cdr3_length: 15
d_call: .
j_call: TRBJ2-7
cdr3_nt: TGTGCCAGCTCACCAGATCAAACGGCTACCTACGAGCAGTACTTC
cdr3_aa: CASSPDQTATYEQYF

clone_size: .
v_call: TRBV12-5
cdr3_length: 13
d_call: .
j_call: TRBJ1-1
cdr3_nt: TGTGCTAGTGGTTTGGGGGACCCCACTGAAGCTTTCTTT
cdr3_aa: CASGLGDPTEAFF

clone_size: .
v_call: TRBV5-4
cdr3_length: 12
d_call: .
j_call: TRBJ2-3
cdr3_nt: TGTGCCAGCAGCCCAGGGACCAATACGCAGTATTTT
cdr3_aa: CASSPGTNTQYF

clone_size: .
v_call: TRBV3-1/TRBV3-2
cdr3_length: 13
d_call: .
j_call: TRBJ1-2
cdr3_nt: TGTGCCAGCAGCCAAGAAGAAGCCTATGGCTACACCTTC
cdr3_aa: CASSQEEAYGYTF

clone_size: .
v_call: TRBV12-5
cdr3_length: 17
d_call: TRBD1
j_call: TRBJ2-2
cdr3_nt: TGTGCTAGTGGTTCGACCGGGACAGGGGGGAACACCGGGGAGCTGTTTTTT
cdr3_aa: CASGSTGTGGNTGELFF

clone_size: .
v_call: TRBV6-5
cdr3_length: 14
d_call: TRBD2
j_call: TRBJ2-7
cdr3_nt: TGTGCCAGCAGTAGGACTAGCGACTCCTACGAGCAGTACTTC
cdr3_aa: CASSRTSDSYEQYF

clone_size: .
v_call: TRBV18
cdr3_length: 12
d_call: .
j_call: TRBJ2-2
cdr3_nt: TGTGCCAGCTCACCAGATCCCGGGGAGCTGTTTTTT
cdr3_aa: CASSPDPGELFF

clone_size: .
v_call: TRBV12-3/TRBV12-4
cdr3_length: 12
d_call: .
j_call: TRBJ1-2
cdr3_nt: TGTGCCAGCAGTTTGGACAGCTATGGCTACACCTTC
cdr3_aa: CASSLDSYGYTF

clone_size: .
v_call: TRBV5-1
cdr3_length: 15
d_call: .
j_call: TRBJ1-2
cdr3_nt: TGCGCCAGCAGCTTGGACAGCCACGCTAACTATGGCTACACCTTC
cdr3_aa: CASSLDSHANYGYTF

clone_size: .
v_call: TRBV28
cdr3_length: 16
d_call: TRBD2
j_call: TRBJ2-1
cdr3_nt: TGTGCCAGCAGTGATCCCGGGACTAGGGGGGTGCATGAGCAGTTCTTC
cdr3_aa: CASSDPGTRGVHEQFF